What follows are 10 T cell receptor beta chains derived from one specimen sequenced in a study of Ad26.COV2.S vaccination and SARS-CoV-2 variants (dated by TCRdb to 2020 to 2023). This specimen's treatment or condition label, per the study, means: some 20 received Ad26.COV2.S at low or high dose, single or two shots; about 5 received placebo; per-sample allocation not given. Repertoires of vaccine and placebo recipients were sequenced from samples taken on day 63 after the first injection. Library prep was done by the immunoSEQ multiplex PCR assay. Not all clones reach the TCRdb copy of this immuneACCESS table, which keeps in-frame sequences only. Checked studies attribute under half of the gap to unresolved V genes and leave the rest unexplained. The sample table lists 400,000 to 450,000 clones, roughly 91% of them with a count of one. Under 4.5% of the sample goes to the ten largest clones. The starting material was peripheral blood, obtained in a trial of Ad26.COV2.S vaccine versus placebo. These receptors came from a person between 18 and 65 years old who received the Ad26.COV2.S COVID-19 vaccine or a placebo.

The J gene is TRBJ2-5, the V gene TRBV6-5; tentatively, D is TRBD2 (5 bases). The V gene lost 8 bases and the J gene lost 5 bases, with 18 bases spanning the gap. CDR1 is MNHEY, CDR2 SVGAGI, per germline. The CDR3 runs to 14 residues. This CDR3 is CASRRLGMSETQYF. For the CDR3, the DNA is TGTGCCAGCCGGAGGCTGGGGATGTCGGAGACCCAGTACTTC.

The chain joins TRBV5-1 to TRBJ2-3; 12 nucleotides align to TRBD2. Germline CDR1 SGHRS, CDR2 YFSETQ. V was clipped by 3 bases and J by 2 bases; unmatched bases: 4. This CDR3 region has 16 residues. The CDR3 nucleotides read TGCGCCAGCAGCTCCGGACTAGCGGGGATCACAGATACGCAGTATTTT. Protein product: CASSSGLAGITDTQYF.

The CDR3 is CASSPLRVGNEQFF. DNA of the CDR3: TGTGCCAGCAGCCCCCTCAGGGTGGGCAATGAGCAGTTCTTC. V is TRBV3-1 (or the pseudogene TRBV3-2) and J is TRBJ2-1; D perhaps matches TRBD1 (5 bases). CDR1 is LGHDT and CDR2 is YNNKEL in the germline V gene (reference sequence). V lost 4 bases, J lost 6 bases, and 13 bases lay in between. The CDR3 loop spans 14 amino acids.

The gene calls are TRBV1 and TRBJ1-1; the table assigns TRBD1, which was not confirmed against the DNA. TRBV1 is marked as a pseudogene. CDR3 length: 16 amino acids. In nucleotides, the CDR3 is TGCACCAGCAGCCAATTATGCGGACAACGGAACACTGAAGCTTTCTTT. Protein: CTSSQLCGQRNTEAFF.

The V and J genes are TRBV7-2 and TRBJ2-7, with 10 bases fitting TRBD1. The CDR3 is 16 amino acids. J lost 3 bases, V lost 5 bases, and 10 bases had no gene match. The germline V gene has CDR1 SGHTA and CDR2 FQGNSA. CDR3 region: CASSPTGQGSFYEQYF. In DNA form, the CDR3 reads TGTGCCAGCAGCCCCACGGGACAGGGGTCGTTCTACGAGCAGTACTTC.

This sequence joins TRBV5-1 and TRBJ2-7; D might be TRBD1 (6 bases). V was clipped by 5 bases and J by 5 bases, with 8 bases between them. Germline lookup yields CDR1 SGHRS and CDR2 YFSETQ. This CDR3 has 11 residues. The CDR3 reads CASRQGDEQYF. CDR3 DNA: TGCGCCAGCAGACAGGGTGACGAGCAGTACTTC.

This clone has just a few counts. This chain links TRBV5-5 with TRBJ1-4, with D uncertain. Per germline, CDR1 SGHKS and CDR2 YYEKEE (reference sequence). Between the trimmed V and J ends, which lost 4 bases and 3 bases, there was a span of 10 bases. This CDR3 spans 14 amino acids. CDR3 residues: CASSLIGANEKLFF. In DNA, the CDR3 is TGTGCCAGCAGCCTGATTGGGGCTAATGAAAAACTGTTTTTT. The entire variable domain, with the rest obtained from reference TRBV5-5 and TRBJ1-4, is as follows: DAGVTQSPTHLIKTRGQQVTLRCSPISGHKSVSWYQQVLGQGPQFIFQYYEKEERGRGNFPDRFSARQFPNYSSELNVNALLLGDSALYLCASSLIGANEKLFFGSGTQLSVL.

The chain links TRBV10-3 to TRBJ1-5; D is unresolved. CDR1 is ENHRY and CDR2 is SYGVKD in the germline V gene. This CDR3 region has 13 residues. The V and J ends lost 2 bases and 2 bases respectively, with 4 bases between them. CDR3 sequence: CAISEGGNQPQHF. CDR3 sequence (DNA): TGTGCCATCAGTGAGGGGGGCAATCAGCCCCAGCATTTT.

CDR3 sequence reads: CASSLKREQETQYF. As DNA, the CDR3 is TGTGCCAGCAGCTTAAAGCGGGAGCAGGAGACCCAGTACTTC. The genes are TRBV7-9 and TRBJ2-5, with TRBD2 matching 8 bases. J was trimmed by 5 bases and V by 2 bases; bases with no gene match: 4. The length of the CDR3 is 14 residues. CDR1 is SEHNR, CDR2 FQNEAQ, per germline (reference sequence).

This clone appeared a single time. V gene TRBV2 combines with J gene TRBJ2-7; D is uncertain. CDR1 and CDR2 (germline): SNHLY, FYNNEI. V lost 3 bases, J lost 1 base, and 10 bases lay in between. The CDR3 length is 14 residues. This chain's CDR3 is CASSDYPGSYEQYF. The CDR3 coding sequence is TGTGCCAGCAGTGACTACCCAGGTTCCTACGAGCAGTACTTC.